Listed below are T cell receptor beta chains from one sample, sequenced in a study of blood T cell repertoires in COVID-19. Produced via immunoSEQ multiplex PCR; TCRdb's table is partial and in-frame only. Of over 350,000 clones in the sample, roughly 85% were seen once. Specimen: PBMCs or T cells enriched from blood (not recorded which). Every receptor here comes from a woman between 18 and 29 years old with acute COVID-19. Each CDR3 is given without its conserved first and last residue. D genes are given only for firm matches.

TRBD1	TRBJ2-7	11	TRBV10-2	ASSSGGGNEQY
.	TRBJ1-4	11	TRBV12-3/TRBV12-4	ASRFGRVEKLF
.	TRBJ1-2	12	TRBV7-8	ASSLARTAYGYT
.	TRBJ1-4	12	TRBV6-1	ASSEALDREKLF
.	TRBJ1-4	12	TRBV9	ASSVALRDEKLF
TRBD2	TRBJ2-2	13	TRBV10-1	ASSELAMNTGELF
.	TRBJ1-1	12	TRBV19	ASSMKEVNTEAF
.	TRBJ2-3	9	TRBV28	ASSSDSLRY
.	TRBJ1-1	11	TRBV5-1	ASKEGRFTEAF
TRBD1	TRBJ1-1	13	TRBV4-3	ASSQRTGGGTEAF
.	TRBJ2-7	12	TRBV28	ASSFSQGSYEQY
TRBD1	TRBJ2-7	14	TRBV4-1	ASSLLFGTASYEQY
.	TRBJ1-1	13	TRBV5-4	ASSLVQGMNTEAF
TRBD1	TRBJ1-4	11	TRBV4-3	ASSEDRNEKLF
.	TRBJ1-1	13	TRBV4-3	ASSQGGALNTEAF
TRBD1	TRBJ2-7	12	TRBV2	ASKLWDSGYEQY
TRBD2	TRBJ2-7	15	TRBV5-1	ASSSGGAMAPYYEQY
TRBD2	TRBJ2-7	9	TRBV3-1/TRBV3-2	ASGGGVEQY
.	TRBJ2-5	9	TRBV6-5	ASLGEETQY
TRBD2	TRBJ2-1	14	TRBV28	ASSLQRTSSYNEQF
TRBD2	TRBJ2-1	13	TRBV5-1	ASSTDSGRLNEQF
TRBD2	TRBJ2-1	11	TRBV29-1	SAAGGSYNEQF
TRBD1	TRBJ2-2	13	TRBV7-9	ASSLRTGITGELF
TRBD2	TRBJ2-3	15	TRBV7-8	ASRARLAGGQGDTQY
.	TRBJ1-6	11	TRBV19	ASSIDRFRTLH
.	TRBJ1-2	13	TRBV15	ATSRRDRYTGGYT
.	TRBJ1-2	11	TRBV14	ASSQGAERGYT
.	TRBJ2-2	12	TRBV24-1	ATSESGFTGELF
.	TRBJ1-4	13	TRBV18	ASSPQQGRESGLF
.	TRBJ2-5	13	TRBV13	ASSSPRAAQETQY
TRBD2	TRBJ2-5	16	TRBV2	ASSEPGLAGGTLSTQY
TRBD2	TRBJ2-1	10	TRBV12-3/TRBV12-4	ATRLAWNEQF
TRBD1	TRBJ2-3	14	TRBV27	ASGKPGQGPTDTQY
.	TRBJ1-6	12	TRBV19	ASRSSQVNSPLH
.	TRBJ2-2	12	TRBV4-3	ASSPQSATGELF
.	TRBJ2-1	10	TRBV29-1	SVDRQYNEQF
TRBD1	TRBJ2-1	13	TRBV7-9	ASSLSGTANNEQF
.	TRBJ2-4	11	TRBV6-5	ASSLGAKNIQY
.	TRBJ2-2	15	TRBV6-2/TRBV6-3	ASSFVAGQGGTGELF
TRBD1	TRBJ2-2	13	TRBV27	ASSTRTGHTGELF
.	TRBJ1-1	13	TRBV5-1	ASSSVSDMNTEAF
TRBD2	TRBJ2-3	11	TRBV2	ASITSGADTQY
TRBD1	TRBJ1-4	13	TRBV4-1	ASSQAPGQGGKLF
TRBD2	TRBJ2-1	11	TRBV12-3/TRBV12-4	ASTGLVHNEQF
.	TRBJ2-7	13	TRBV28	ASSPGGQGGYEQY
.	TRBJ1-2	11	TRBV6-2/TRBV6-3	ASSLIRGNDYT
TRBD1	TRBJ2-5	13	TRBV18	ASSPMTTGVETQY
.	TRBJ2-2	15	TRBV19	ASSNTAVTRVTGELF
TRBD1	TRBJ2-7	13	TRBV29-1	SVNTWDRGYYEQY